A single sample gave rise to the 25 T cell receptor beta chains below, sequenced in a study of patients and donors after allogeneic stem cell transplantation. Via MiXCR, TCRdb re-called the RT-PCR reads, giving one row per CDR3 protein. Counted here are hundreds of thousands of distinct CDR3 sequences, 16% occurring once; the ten biggest clones make up 7% to 7.5%. Sequencing input: blood, either unsorted or a sorted T cell fraction (not recorded which). The source of these receptors is a human donor who was either an allogeneic HSCT recipient or a stem cell or donor lymphocyte infusion donor (not recorded which). It is not recorded whose cells these are; they may come from a transplant donor.

The chain joins TRBV7-8 to TRBJ2-5; unclear D gene. The CDR3 runs 14 residues. CDR1 SGHVS and CDR2 FQNEAQ come from the germline V gene. V lost 3 bases and J 1 base, leaving 9 bases between the germline ends. The CDR3 DNA sequence: TGTGCCAGCAGCTTGTGGACCACCCAAGAGACCCAGTACTTC. Its protein product is CASSLWTTQETQYF. Supplemented by reference TRBV7-8 and TRBJ2-5, the full variable domain reads GAGVSQSPRYKVAKRGQDVALRCDPISGHVSLFWYQQALGQGPEFLTYFQNEAQLDKSGLPSDRFFAERPEGSVSTLKIQRTQQEDSAVYLCASSLWTTQETQYFGPGTRLLVL.

This clonotype was found a few times. This chain connects TRBV12-3 or TRBV12-4 to TRBJ2-1; D tentatively fits TRBD1 or TRBD2 (5 bases each). V lost 4 bases, J lost 3 bases, and 16 bases lay in between. The CDR3 covers 16 residues. Here the CDR3 DNA reads TGTGCCAGCAGTTATGCCGGGACCAGCGGCTACAATGAGCAGTTCTTC. Translation gives CASSYAGTSGYNEQFF.

This clonotype was seen many times. The chain joins TRBV12-3 or TRBV12-4 to TRBJ2-1; no clear D gene. Trimming took 6 bases from V and 7 from J, leaving 10 bases between them. The CDR3 runs 12 residues. CDR3 DNA sequence: TGTGCCAGCAGCGGAGTGTGGAATGAGCAGTTCTTC. It encodes CASSGVWNEQFF.

In this sample, this clonotype turned up a few times. V gene TRBV20-1 combines with J gene TRBJ2-5, with TRBD2 matching 11 bases. V gave up 4 bases and J gave up 4 bases; unmatched junction bases: 2. CDR3 length equals 13 residues. Per germline, CDR1 DFQATT and CDR2 SNEGSKA (reference sequence). CDR3 nucleotide sequence: TGCAGTGCTATAGCGGGAGGGGGAGAGACCCAGTACTTC. It yields the protein CSAIAGGGETQYF.

This clonotype was seen only a few times. The rearrangement links TRBV7-2 to TRBJ2-7; 10 nucleotides line up with TRBD1. CDR3 size: 15 residues. The V and J ends lost 3 bases and 2 bases, in that order; junction bases with no gene match: 4. The V gene's germline CDR1 is SGHTA and CDR2 FQGNSA. The CDR3 is CASSFWDRGTYEQYF. CDR3 coding DNA: TGTGCCAGCAGCTTTTGGGACAGGGGAACCTACGAGCAGTACTTC.

There are many counts of this clonotype. The CDR3 is CASSQLRGTDTQYF. As DNA, the CDR3 is TGCGCCAGCAGCCAATTGAGGGGCACAGATACGCAGTATTTT. The rearrangement joins TRBV4-1 to TRBJ2-3, with a tentative D call TRBD2 (5 bases). Germline V lookup: CDR1 MGHRA, CDR2 YSYEKL. V was shortened by 2 bases and J by 1 base, with 7 bases between the two germline ends. The CDR3 runs to 14 residues.

This chain uses TRBV11-2 with TRBJ1-1; no definite D call. V lost 1 base to trimming and J lost 1 base, with 13 bases between them. CDR1 SGHAT and CDR2 FQNNGV come from the germline V gene. This CDR3 is 16 amino acids long. CDR3 nucleotides: TGTGCCAGCAGCTTAGCGCTCCCGCCGGGGAACACTGAAGCTTTCTTT. It specifies CASSLALPPGNTEAFF.

The sample holds a few counts of this clonotype. V is TRBV6-5 and J is TRBJ1-2, with D perhaps TRBD1 (5 bases). Per germline, CDR1 MNHEY and CDR2 SVGAGI. Trimming pared 0 bases from V and 6 bases from J, leaving 14 bases between. The CDR3 runs to 15 residues. This CDR3 reads CASSYSRQGINGYTF. The DNA of the CDR3 is TGTGCCAGCAGTTACTCGAGGCAGGGAATCAATGGCTACACCTTC.

The chain recombines TRBV3-1 with TRBJ2-3, with D maybe TRBD1 (7 bases). V shed 0 bases and J shed 4 bases, with 20 bases lying between them. Germline CDR1 LGHDT, CDR2 YNNKEL (reference sequence). The CDR3 runs to 18 residues. The CDR3 coding sequence is TGTGCCAGCAGCCAAGATGGAGAGGCGGGGCAGGGGGCAGATACGCAGTATTTT. It encodes CASSQDGEAGQGADTQYF.

The sample holds many counts of this clonotype. V gene TRBV5-1 combines with J gene TRBJ2-1; D unresolved. The CDR3 runs to 12 residues. The germline V gene has CDR1 SGHRS and CDR2 YFSETQ. Trimming pared 0 bases from V and 2 bases from J, leaving 0 bases between. CDR3 region: CASSLAYNEQFF. For the CDR3, the DNA is TGCGCCAGCAGCTTGGCCTACAATGAGCAGTTCTTC.

The V gene is TRBV6-6, the J gene TRBJ1-1; a possible D gene is TRBD1 (6 bases). Trimming shortened V by 9 bases and J by 4 bases, and 9 bases separated the two germline ends. Germline loops: CDR1 MNHNY, CDR2 SVGAGI (reference sequence). The CDR3 is 11 residues long. CDR3 DNA sequence: TGTGCCAGTGGACAGAGCACTGAAGCTTTCTTT. Translation gives CASGQSTEAFF.

The count of this clonotype is one. This chain joins TRBV12-3 or TRBV12-4 and TRBJ2-5, with a weak D call TRBD1 (5 bases). Trimming stripped 3 bases from V and 2 bases from J, with 10 bases between. The CDR3 spans 14 residues. This CDR3 reads CASSFRALQETQYF. The CDR3, as DNA: TGTGCCAGCAGTTTCAGGGCGTTACAAGAGACCCAGTACTTC.

This clonotype turned up a few times. The chain has TRBV20-1 and TRBJ1-1; perhaps TRBD1 as D (5 bases). This CDR3 is 13 amino acids long. Per the germline V gene, CDR1 is DFQATT and CDR2 is SNEGSKA (reference sequence). V was shortened by 6 bases and J by 1 base, with 12 bases between the two germline ends. The CDR3 loop reads CSASREPNTEAFF. Here the CDR3 DNA reads TGCAGTGCCTCCAGGGAGCCGAACACTGAAGCTTTCTTT.

This clonotype came up a few times. V usage is TRBV25-1 and J usage is TRBJ2-1, with unresolved D. This CDR3 spans 14 amino acids. Germline lookup yields CDR1 MGHDK and CDR2 SYGVNS. V dropped 1 base and J dropped 9 bases, with 13 bases sitting between them. CDR3 amino acids: CASSESARVSEQFF. The CDR3 DNA follows: TGTGCCAGCAGTGAATCGGCCAGAGTGAGTGAGCAGTTCTTC.

The CDR3 DNA follows: TGTGCCAGCAGTGAAGCGGGGCTGGCTGAAGCTTTCTTT. Protein sequence: CASSEAGLAEAFF. This chain connects TRBV2 to TRBJ1-1; TRBD1 is a possible D gene (5 bases). Trimming removed 0 bases at V and 6 bases at J, with 8 bases between. Per germline, CDR1 SNHLY and CDR2 FYNNEI. The CDR3 extends over 13 amino acids. The full variable domain, with the rest looked up from reference TRBV2 and TRBJ1-1, is EPEVTQTPSHQVTQMGQEVILRCVPISNHLYFYWYRQILGQKVEFLVSFYNNEISEKSEIFDDQFSVERPDGSNFTLKIRSTKLEDSAMYFCASSEAGLAEAFFGQGTRLTVV.

The chain joins TRBV2 to TRBJ2-5, with D possibly TRBD1 on 6 matching bases. The V gene lost 1 base and the J gene lost 2 bases, with 11 bases spanning the gap. The CDR3 is 15 amino acids. Germline V gene sequence: CDR1 SNHLY, CDR2 FYNNEI. CDR3 sequence reads: CASSEVRGRQETQYF. The DNA for the CDR3 is TGTGCCAGCAGTGAAGTCAGGGGAAGACAAGAGACCCAGTACTTC.

This clonotype has ten or more counts. The CDR3 DNA reads as TGTGCCAGCAGACTGGACAGGGGCTATGGCTACACCTTC. It specifies CASRLDRGYGYTF. This chain connects TRBV6-1 to TRBJ1-2, with 9 bases fitting TRBD1. Germline V gives CDR1 MNHNS, CDR2 SASEGT. The CDR3 sequence is 13 residues long. V lost 6 bases and J lost 4; bases outside the gene matches: 3.

This clonotype was counted only a few times. This CDR3 is CASSPRRPNTGELFF. CDR3 sequence (DNA): TGTGCCAGCAGTCCCCGCAGGCCGAACACCGGGGAGCTGTTTTTT. The chain recombines TRBV27 with TRBJ2-2; no clear D. CDR1 MNHEY and CDR2 SMNVEV come from the germline V gene (reference sequence). V gave up 5 bases and J gave up 0 bases, with 10 bases separating them. The CDR3 extends over 15 amino acids.

The chain combines TRBV12-3 or TRBV12-4 with TRBJ2-3; the match to TRBD2 covers 8 bases. Trimming at V came to 1 base and at J to 2 bases, leaving 8 bases not matched to a gene. This CDR3 spans 17 amino acids. CDR3 DNA sequence: TGTGCCAGCAGTTTAGGTCGAGCGGGGGACCTCACAGATACGCAGTATTTT. Its translation: CASSLGRAGDLTDTQYF.

This clonotype occurred a few times. V is TRBV5-1 and J is TRBJ2-7; TRBD2 matches 8 bases. This CDR3 is 16 amino acids long. Trimming took 0 bases from V and 7 from J; bases not matched to a gene: 12. The germline gives CDR1 SGHRS, CDR2 YFSETQ. CDR3 in amino acids: CASSLGTSGSRGEQYF. The CDR3 region has the DNA TGCGCCAGCAGCTTGGGAACTAGCGGTTCACGGGGGGAGCAGTACTTC. The variable domain in full, completed from reference TRBV5-1 and TRBJ2-7, reads KAGVTQTPRYLIKTRGQQVTLSCSPISGHRSVSWYQQTPGQGLQFLFEYFSETQRNKGNFPGRFSGRQFSNSRSEMNVSTLELGDSALYLCASSLGTSGSRGEQYFGPGTRLTVT.

CDR3 in amino acids: CASSYSGLRAFF. The CDR3 DNA reads TGTGCCAGCAGTTATTCGGGATTAAGGGCTTTCTTT. This chain uses TRBV6-2 or TRBV6-3 with TRBJ1-1, with D hard to call. Trimming pared 3 bases from V and 11 bases from J, leaving 13 bases between. CDR1 is MNHEY, CDR2 SVGEGT, per germline. CDR3 length: 12 residues.

V usage is TRBV15 and J usage is TRBJ1-3; no definite D call. CDR1 is LNHNV, CDR2 YYDKDF, per germline (reference sequence). This CDR3 comprises 16 residues. V was cut by 4 bases and J by 4 bases, with 17 bases left in between. The CDR3 sequence is CATSIPGGVAGNTIYF. Here the CDR3 DNA reads TGTGCCACCAGCATACCTGGCGGGGTGGCAGGAAACACCATATATTTT.

Here the CDR3 DNA reads TGTGCCAGCAGCCCGACAACCTTCGGGGCAATCTCCTACGAGCAGTACTTC. Protein: CASSPTTFGAISYEQYF. The V call is TRBV7-8, the J call TRBJ2-7, with D possibly being TRBD1 or TRBD2 (5 bases each). The CDR3 consists of 17 residues. V dropped 5 bases and J dropped 0 bases, with 20 bases sitting between them. Germline CDR1 SGHVS, CDR2 FQNEAQ. Together with reference TRBV7-8 and TRBJ2-7, the CDR3 gives the full variable domain: GAGVSQSPRYKVAKRGQDVALRCDPISGHVSLFWYQQALGQGPEFLTYFQNEAQLDKSGLPSDRFFAERPEGSVSTLKIQRTQQEDSAVYLCASSPTTFGAISYEQYFGPGTRLTVT.

V is TRBV6-5 and J is TRBJ1-1; no reliable D call. This CDR3 spans 14 amino acids. V lost 2 bases and J lost 1, with 8 bases in between. Germline lookup yields CDR1 MNHEY and CDR2 SVGAGI. In nucleotides, the CDR3 is TGTGCCAGCAGTTACCTGGGTGCGAACACTGAAGCTTTCTTT. Protein: CASSYLGANTEAFF.

This clonotype came up a few times. V usage is TRBV12-3 or TRBV12-4 and J usage is TRBJ1-4, with unresolved D. Between the trimmed V and J ends, which lost 7 bases and 6 bases, there was a span of 12 bases. This CDR3 has 13 amino acids. The CDR3 region has the DNA TGTGCCAGCAATGTAGCGGGAGATGAAAAACTGTTTTTT. Protein sequence: CASNVAGDEKLFF.